This TCR beta chain was identified in a study of blood T cell repertoires in COVID-19. Study in general: T cells, B-cell-depleted T cells, or PBMCs provided the cDNA or gDNA that served as material.

Sequencing used immunoSEQ multiplex PCR; TCRdb keeps in-frame clones, though not all of them. The repertoire holds approximately 130,000 clones, approximately 80% seen once, with 20% to 25% in the top ten. The germline gives CDR1 MGHRA, CDR2 YSYEKL. The CDR3 covers 17 residues. V lost 4 bases and J lost 1; bases outside the gene matches: 8. The sample was peripheral blood. The TCR comes from an elderly man with acute or convalescent COVID-19. The V and J genes are TRBV4-1 and TRBJ2-2; 8 nucleotides match TRBD1. The CDR3 nucleotides are TGCGCCAGCAGCCCGGCAGGACAGGGAGGGAACACCGGGGAGCTGTTTTTT. It encodes CASSPAGQGGNTGELFF.